The 27 T cell receptor beta chains below come from one sample, sequenced in a study of CD8+CD57+ T cells in acquired aplastic anemia (dated by TCRdb to the late 2010s). Sequencing used an Illumina HiSeq 2000. TCR beta VDJ combination and CDR3 sequence profiling used genomic DNA as the template. TCRdb reworked the public reads: Q25 trimming with fastp, MiXCR clone assembly, productive beta chains retained. CDR3 protein sequences are deduplicated, and each keeps its most common genes and DNA. This sample comprises hundreds of thousands of distinct CDR3 sequences, about 70% of them detected only once. The ten largest clones take up more than 3.5% of the sample. Sequences were obtained from sorted CD4+, CD8+, or CD8+CD57+ T cells (not recorded which) from PBMCs. The receptors shown here come from a human donor in good health, serving as a control.

This CDR3 is CASSFLGGGVYEQYF. CDR3 DNA: TGTGCCAGCAGTTTTCTTGGGGGCGGGGTCTACGAGCAGTACTTC. The rearrangement joins TRBV7-3 to TRBJ2-7; D tentatively fits TRBD1 or TRBD2 (6 bases each). CDR1 is SGHTA and CDR2 is FQGTGA in the germline V gene. This CDR3 comprises 15 residues. V shed 6 bases and J shed 3 bases, with 18 bases lying between them.

A word on this clonotype: Given the absence of the conserved phenylalanine or tryptophan at the CDR3 end, a read error is likely. Because the CDR3's place on the DNA is in doubt, the DNA is left out and the CDR3 is given as listed by TCRdb. The V and J genes are TRBV7-3 and TRBJ1-4; the D call of TRBD1 is as the table states it, not checked on the DNA. Germline values: CDR1 SGHTA, CDR2 FQGTGA. From its first to its last residue, the CDR3 has 13 amino acids. This CDR3 is CASSLRTVGQTSI.

The chain is built from TRBV6-1 and TRBJ1-1; no definite D call. With 5 bases removed from V and 0 bases from J, the gap between germline ends came to 10 bases. This CDR3 has 14 residues. CDR1 MNHNS and CDR2 SASEGT come from the germline V gene. This chain's CDR3 is CASSPHNMNTEAFF. In DNA, the CDR3 is TGTGCCAGCAGTCCCCATAACATGAACACTGAAGCTTTCTTT.

The chain couples TRBV10-1 to TRBJ2-1; TRBD1 aligns across 9 bases. Trimming cost V 3 bases and J 3 bases; bases outside gene matches: 12. The CDR3 extends over 18 amino acids. Germline V gives CDR1 WNHNN, CDR2 SYGVQD (reference sequence). The CDR3: CASSDGPTGTGYYNEQFF. The CDR3 coding sequence is TGCGCCAGCAGTGATGGACCGACCGGGACAGGGTACTACAATGAGCAGTTCTTC.

In this sample, this clonotype turned up a few times. The chain links TRBV19 to TRBJ2-5, with D perhaps being TRBD1 or TRBD2 (5 bases each). This CDR3 comprises 16 residues. Trimming removed 5 bases at V and 7 bases at J, with 23 bases between. Germline V lookup: CDR1 LNHDA, CDR2 SQIVND (reference sequence). In DNA form, the CDR3 reads TGTGCCAGTAGTCCCCAGCCCCCGGGGCCTTCCGTGACCCAGTACTTC. Its protein is CASSPQPPGPSVTQYF.

The chain couples TRBV7-8 to TRBJ2-3; TRBD2 agrees at 10 bases. This CDR3 spans 15 amino acids. Trimming removed 5 bases from V and 5 bases from J; junction bases left unmatched: 7. Germline V gene lookup returns CDR1 SGHVS and CDR2 FQNEAQ. The CDR3 loop reads CASSPGAGGGDTQYF. The CDR3 region has the DNA TGTGCCAGCAGCCCCGGAGCGGGGGGGGGAGATACGCAGTATTTT.

The chain uses TRBV9 and TRBJ2-2, with D tentatively TRBD2 (5 bases). V gave up 4 bases and J gave up 4 bases, with 11 bases separating them. Germline CDR1 is SGDLS and CDR2 is YYNGEE. The CDR3 sequence is 14 residues long. The CDR3 reads CASSSSGSTGELFF. Written as DNA, the CDR3 is TGTGCCAGCAGCTCGAGTGGGAGCACCGGGGAGCTGTTTTTT. The full variable domain, rest sourced from reference TRBV9 and TRBJ2-2, is DSGVTQTPKHLITATGQRVTLRCSPRSGDLSVYWYQQSLDQGLQFLIQYYNGEERAKGNILERFSAQQFPDLHSELNLSSLELGDSALYFCASSSSGSTGELFFGEGSRLTVL.

This chain connects TRBV7-9 to TRBJ2-7, with a possible D match to TRBD2 (5 bases). The CDR3 length is 15 residues. Germline CDR1 reads SEHNR; CDR2 reads FQNEAQ (reference sequence). The ends were cut back, 5 bases at V and 10 bases at J, with 24 bases in the middle. The CDR3 loop reads CASSGGRASSYGQYF. The CDR3 region has the DNA TGTGCCAGCAGCGGAGGAAGAGCCAGTAGTTACGGCCAGTACTTC.

Comments on this clonotype: Relative to the germline gene, one junction end is altered; a read error may explain this. The chain carries TRBV25-1 and TRBJ2-1; TRBD2 is a possible D gene (6 bases). CDR3 length: 17 residues. CDR1 is MGHDK and CDR2 is SYGVNS in the germline V gene. The CDR3 nucleotides read TGCTCCGGCAGTGGCTTTAGTATGGGGGGAGCCTGCAATGAGCAGTTCTTC. It is translated as CSGSGFSMGGACNEQFF.

This sequence joins TRBV29-1 and TRBJ2-5; maybe TRBD1 (6 bases). The CDR3 has 16 residues. Germline CDR1 is SQVTM and CDR2 is ANQGSEA. The CDR3 DNA reads as TGCAGTGCAAGTGACGCACTCGAGGGGGAACGAGAGACCCAGTACTTC. It codes for CSASDALEGERETQYF.

V gene TRBV12-3 or TRBV12-4 combines with J gene TRBJ1-1; TRBD1 matches at 7 bases. The CDR3 has 17 residues. Trimming took 6 bases from V and 3 from J; bases not matched to a gene: 16. CDR3 bases: TGTGCCAGCAGCCCGCCTTCGACAGGGAGTGGTTACACTGAAGCTTTCTTT. It specifies CASSPPSTGSGYTEAFF.

The rearrangement uses TRBV7-9 and TRBJ2-5, with D tentatively TRBD1 or TRBD2 (7 bases each). The V and J ends lost 5 bases and 5 bases respectively, with 27 bases between them. The germline V gene has CDR1 SEHNR and CDR2 FQNEAQ (reference sequence). The CDR3 extends over 18 amino acids. CDR3 protein: CASSEGQRALSGGETQYF. The CDR3 DNA sequence: TGTGCCAGCAGCGAGGGACAGCGGGCCCTCTCCGGGGGGGAGACCCAGTACTTC.

The genes are TRBV20-1 and TRBJ1-1; possibly TRBD1 for D (5 bases). This CDR3 contains 15 residues. V was cut by 1 base and J by 3 bases, with 15 bases left in between. Germline V gene lookup returns CDR1 DFQATT and CDR2 SNEGSKA (reference sequence). DNA for the CDR3: TGCAGTGCTAGAGGGCCCAGGGCTGGTTACACTGAAGCTTTCTTT. The encoded protein is CSARGPRAGYTEAFF.

Points on this clonotype: Sequence at one end of the junction differs from germline and may be a read error. The genes are TRBV10-3 and TRBJ2-1, with D possibly being TRBD1 (6 bases). CDR3 length: 14 residues. Germline CDR1 is ENHRY and CDR2 is SYGVKD. CDR3: CAINGRDRNNDYSF. As DNA, the CDR3 is TGTGCCATTAATGGTCGCGACAGGAACAATGACTACTCCTTC.

V and J are TRBV7-2 and TRBJ2-2, with 7 bases that match TRBD1. V shed 7 bases, J shed 0 bases, and the junction held 5 bases outside the gene matches. The length of the CDR3 is 15 residues. From germline, CDR1 is SGHTA and CDR2 FQGNSA. The chain's CDR3 is CASTQGVANTGELFF. The CDR3 DNA reads TGTGCCAGCACCCAGGGGGTCGCGAACACCGGGGAGCTGTTTTTT.

This clonotype was seen only a few times. This chain uses TRBV12-3 or TRBV12-4 with TRBJ1-5; perhaps TRBD1 as D (6 bases). V shed 6 bases and J shed 2 bases, with 23 bases lying between them. The length of the CDR3 is 18 residues. The CDR3 loop is CASRRGRDTPVGNQPQHF. The CDR3 region has the DNA TGTGCCAGCAGACGCGGGCGGGACACACCCGTGGGCAATCAGCCCCAGCATTTT.

Details on this clonotype: The junction and the germline gene differ at one end; a read error may be behind it. V usage is TRBV7-7 and J usage is TRBJ2-7, with TRBD1 matching over 8 bases. The CDR3 is 14 amino acids. Germline values: CDR1 SSHAT, CDR2 FNYEAQ (reference sequence). The CDR3 region has the DNA TGTGCTAGCAGCTTAGGACAGGGTCACTACGAGCAGTACTTC. Protein sequence: CASSLGQGHYEQYF.

Here the CDR3 reads CASSLRSDVAYEQYF. The CDR3, as DNA: TGTGCCAGCAGCCTACGGTCGGACGTGGCCTACGAGCAGTACTTC. The chain has TRBV9 and TRBJ2-7, with D unresolved. Trimming removed 4 bases from V and 2 bases from J, with 16 bases in between. Germline lookup yields CDR1 SGDLS and CDR2 YYNGEE. The CDR3 extends over 15 amino acids.

As regards this clonotype: At one end, the junction sequence differs from germline, possibly due to a read error. The chain employs TRBV5-1 and TRBJ2-2; D might be TRBD2 (6 bases). From germline, CDR1 is SGHRS and CDR2 YFSETQ. The CDR3 loop spans 15 amino acids. DNA for the CDR3: TGTGCCAGCAGCCGGGAGAGTGGTATGAACGGGGAGCTGTTTTTT. Its translation is CASSRESGMNGELFF.

V gene TRBV10-3 combines with J gene TRBJ1-6; D not resolved. Germline assignment: CDR1 ENHRY and CDR2 SYGVKD. V gave up 10 bases and J gave up 7 bases, with 11 bases separating them. The CDR3 covers 12 residues. CDR3 loop: CASVDWNSPLHF. In DNA form, the CDR3 reads TGTGCCAGCGTAGACTGGAATTCACCCCTCCACTTT.

V gene TRBV5-1 combines with J gene TRBJ2-2; TRBD2 is a possible D gene (7 bases). V shed 0 bases and J shed 1 base, with 34 bases lying between them. Germline assignment: CDR1 SGHRS and CDR2 YFSETQ. This CDR3 region has 24 residues. CDR3 sequence: CASSLDTQGDRWGGGGLNTGELFF. CDR3 DNA sequence: TGCGCCAGCAGCTTGGACACCCAAGGGGATAGGTGGGGTGGCGGGGGCCTGAACACCGGGGAGCTGTTTTTT.

The chain has TRBV20-1 and TRBJ1-2; D gene uncertain. Trimming took 6 bases from V and 1 from J, leaving 12 bases between them. This CDR3 has 13 residues. Germline CDR1 reads DFQATT; CDR2 reads SNEGSKA (reference sequence). CDR3 region: CSAQTTDNYGYTF. CDR3 DNA sequence: TGCAGTGCGCAGACGACGGATAACTATGGCTACACCTTC.

This clonotype was found many times. The chain links TRBV5-4 to TRBJ1-1; the D gene is possibly TRBD1 (5 bases). Germline CDR1 reads SGHNT; CDR2 reads YYREEE (reference sequence). The CDR3 contains 16 residues. The V and J ends lost 5 bases and 0 bases respectively, with 17 bases between them. Here the CDR3 DNA reads TGTGCCAGCAGTCAAGGGGAGGTGCCAATGAACACTGAAGCTTTCTTT. The encoded protein is CASSQGEVPMNTEAFF.

This chain connects TRBV19 to TRBJ2-5; possible D gene TRBD1, 5 bases. Germline assignment: CDR1 LNHDA and CDR2 SQIVND (reference sequence). This CDR3 is built from 15 residues. Trimming stripped 10 bases from V and 2 bases from J, with 20 bases between. In DNA form, the CDR3 reads TGTGCCACTAGGATCACAGGTTTGGCGCAAGAGACCCAGTACTTC. Protein: CATRITGLAQETQYF.

This clonotype was observed a few times. With a much larger clone just one base away, this may be a read error. The J gene is TRBJ1-5, the V gene TRBV4-3; D gene uncertain. This CDR3 has 16 residues. Germline CDR1 is LGHNA and CDR2 is YSLEER. Trimming took 1 base from V and 5 from J, leaving 15 bases between them. For the CDR3, the DNA is TGCGCCAGCAGCCAAGGTATCGGGAAGGCGTATCAGCCCCAGCATTTT. Translation: CASSQGIGKAYQPQHF.

The J gene is TRBJ2-5, the V gene TRBV20-1; 9 nucleotides agree with TRBD2. CDR1 is DFQATT and CDR2 is SNEGSKA in the germline V gene (reference sequence). The CDR3 runs to 14 residues. The J segment lost 5 bases and the V segment lost 5 bases, leaving 9 bases of the junction unmatched. The CDR3 is CSALTGGGGETQYF. CDR3 in DNA: TGCAGTGCTCTGACTGGCGGGGGGGGGGAGACCCAGTACTTC.

Of note for this clonotype: A read error may be the cause here, since a much bigger clone is one base away. The chain carries TRBV6-5 and TRBJ1-1; D is undetermined. V was clipped by 6 bases and J by 1 base, with 12 bases between them. The CDR3 sequence is 14 residues long. Germline V gives CDR1 MNHEY, CDR2 SVGAGI. The CDR3 spells CASRPAGRNTEAFF. The CDR3 nucleotides read TGTGCCAGCAGGCCCGCCGGGAGGAACACTGAAGCTTTCTTT.